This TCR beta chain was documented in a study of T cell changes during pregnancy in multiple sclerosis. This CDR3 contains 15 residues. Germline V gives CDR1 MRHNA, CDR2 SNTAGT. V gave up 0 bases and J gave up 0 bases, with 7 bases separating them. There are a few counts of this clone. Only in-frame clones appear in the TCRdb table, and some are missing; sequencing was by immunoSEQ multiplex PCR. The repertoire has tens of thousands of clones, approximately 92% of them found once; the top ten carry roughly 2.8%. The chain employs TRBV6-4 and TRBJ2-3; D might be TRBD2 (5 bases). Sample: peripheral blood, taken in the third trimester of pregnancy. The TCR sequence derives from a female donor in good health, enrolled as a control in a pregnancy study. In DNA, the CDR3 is TGTGCCAGCAGTGACTCGACGGGGAGCACAGATACGCAGTATTTT. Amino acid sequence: CASSDSTGSTDTQYF.